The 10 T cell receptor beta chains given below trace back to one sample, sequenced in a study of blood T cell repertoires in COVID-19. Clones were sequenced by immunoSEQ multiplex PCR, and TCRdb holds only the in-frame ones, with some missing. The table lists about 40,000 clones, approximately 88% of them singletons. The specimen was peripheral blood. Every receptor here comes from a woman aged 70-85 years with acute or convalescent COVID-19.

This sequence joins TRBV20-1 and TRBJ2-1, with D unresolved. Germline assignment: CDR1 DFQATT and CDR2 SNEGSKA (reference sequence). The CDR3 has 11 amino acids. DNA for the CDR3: TGCAGCGAGGAAATTGGAAGGGAGCAGTTCTTC. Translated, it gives CSEEIGREQFF.

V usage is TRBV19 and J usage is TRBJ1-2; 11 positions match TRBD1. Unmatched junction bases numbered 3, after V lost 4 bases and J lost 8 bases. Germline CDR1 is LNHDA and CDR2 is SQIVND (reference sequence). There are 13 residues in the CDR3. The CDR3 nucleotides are TGTGCCAGTAGTACAAGGACAGGGGGCGGCTACACCTTC. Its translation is CASSTRTGGGYTF.

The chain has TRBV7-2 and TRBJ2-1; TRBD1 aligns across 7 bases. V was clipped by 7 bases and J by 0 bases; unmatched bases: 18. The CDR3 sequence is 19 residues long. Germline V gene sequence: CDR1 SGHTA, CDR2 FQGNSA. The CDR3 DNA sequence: TGTGCCAGCACCACGGTGGGGACAGCCTTTTGGAGCTCCTACAATGAGCAGTTCTTC. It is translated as CASTTVGTAFWSSYNEQFF.

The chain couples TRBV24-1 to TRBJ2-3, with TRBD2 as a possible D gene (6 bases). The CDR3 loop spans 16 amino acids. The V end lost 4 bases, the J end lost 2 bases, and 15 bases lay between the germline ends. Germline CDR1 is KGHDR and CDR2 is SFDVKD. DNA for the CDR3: TGTGCCACCAGTGAAGCCACTAGCAGAAACACAGATACGCAGTATTTT. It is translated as CATSEATSRNTDTQYF.

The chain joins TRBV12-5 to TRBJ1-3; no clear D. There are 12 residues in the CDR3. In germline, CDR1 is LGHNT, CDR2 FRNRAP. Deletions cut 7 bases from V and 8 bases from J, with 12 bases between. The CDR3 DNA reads TGTGCTAGTGCTCTCGAGGGTTACACCATATATTTT. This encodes CASALEGYTIYF.

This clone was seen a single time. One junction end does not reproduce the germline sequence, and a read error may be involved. The CDR3 DNA reads as TGTGCTAGCAGCTTAACGGGAGGGGGCTACAATGAGCAGTTCTTC. It is translated as CASSLTGGGYNEQFF. The chain couples TRBV7-7 to TRBJ2-1, with 8 bases that match TRBD2. Germline loops: CDR1 SSHAT, CDR2 FNYEAQ (reference sequence). CDR3 length equals 15 residues.

CDR3 sequence (DNA): TGTGCCAGCTCACCCCCCGGGACAAAGAACACTGAAGCTTTCTTT. Translated: CASSPPGTKNTEAFF. The chain joins TRBV18 to TRBJ1-1; a possible D gene is TRBD1 (6 bases). V lost 3 bases and J lost 1, with 12 bases in between. There are 15 residues in the CDR3. The V gene's germline CDR1 is KGHSH and CDR2 LQKENI.

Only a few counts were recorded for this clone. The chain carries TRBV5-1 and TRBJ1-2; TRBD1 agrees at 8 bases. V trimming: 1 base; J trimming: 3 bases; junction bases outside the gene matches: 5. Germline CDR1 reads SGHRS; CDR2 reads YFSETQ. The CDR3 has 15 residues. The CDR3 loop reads CASSLTSTGDYGYTF. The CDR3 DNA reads TGCGCCAGCAGCTTGACATCGACAGGGGACTATGGCTACACCTTC. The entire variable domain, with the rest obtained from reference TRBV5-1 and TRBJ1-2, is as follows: KAGVTQTPRYLIKTRGQQVTLSCSPISGHRSVSWYQQTPGQGLQFLFEYFSETQRNKGNFPGRFSGRQFSNSRSEMNVSTLELGDSALYLCASSLTSTGDYGYTFGSGTRLTVV.

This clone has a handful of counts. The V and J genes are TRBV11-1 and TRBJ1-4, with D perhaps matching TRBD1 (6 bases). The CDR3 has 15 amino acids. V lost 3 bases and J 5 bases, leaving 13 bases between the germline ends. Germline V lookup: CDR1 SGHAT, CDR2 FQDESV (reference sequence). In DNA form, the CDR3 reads TGTGCCAGCAGCTTTGGGCGACAGGACAATGAAAAACTGTTTTTT. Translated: CASSFGRQDNEKLFF.

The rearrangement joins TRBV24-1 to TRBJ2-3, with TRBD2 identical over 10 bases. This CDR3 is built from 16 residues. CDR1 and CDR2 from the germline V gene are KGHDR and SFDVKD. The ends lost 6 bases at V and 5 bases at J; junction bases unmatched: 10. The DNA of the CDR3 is TGTGCCACCAGTCCCCTTGAGCGGGAGGGAGGAGATACGCAGTATTTT. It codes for CATSPLEREGGDTQYF.